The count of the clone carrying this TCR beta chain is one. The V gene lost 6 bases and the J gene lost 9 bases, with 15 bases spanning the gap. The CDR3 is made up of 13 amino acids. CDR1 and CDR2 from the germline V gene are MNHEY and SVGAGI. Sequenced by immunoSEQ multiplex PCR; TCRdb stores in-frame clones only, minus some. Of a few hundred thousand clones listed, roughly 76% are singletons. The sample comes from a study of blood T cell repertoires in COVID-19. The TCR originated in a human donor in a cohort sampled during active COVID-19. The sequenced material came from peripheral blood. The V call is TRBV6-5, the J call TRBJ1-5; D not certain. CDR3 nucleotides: TGTGCCAGCAGGGCCGACTATCCGGGGCCCCAGCATTTT. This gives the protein CASRADYPGPQHF.